Presented here are 10 T cell receptor beta chains from one specimen sequenced in a study of blood T cell repertoires in COVID-19. Only in-frame clones appear in the TCRdb table, and some are missing; sequencing was by immunoSEQ multiplex PCR. The table includes 290,000 or so clones, 80% to 85% detected once. Sequencing was performed on PBMCs or T cells enriched from blood (not recorded which). The receptors come from a man in his forties who had been exposed to COVID-19.

The CDR3: CSVVTESSYGYTF. DNA for the CDR3: TGCAGCGTTGTTACCGAGTCCTCATATGGCTACACCTTC. This chain uses TRBV29-1 with TRBJ1-2, with no clear D. The CDR3 is 13 residues long. In germline, CDR1 is SQVTM, CDR2 ANQGSEA. V lost 4 bases and J 5 bases, leaving 14 bases between the germline ends. Drawing the rest from reference TRBV29-1 and TRBJ1-2, the complete variable domain is SAVISQKPSRDICQRGTSLTIQCQVDSQVTMMFWYRQQPGQSLTLIATANQGSEATYESGFVIDKFPISRPNLTFSTLTVSNMSPEDSSIYLCSVVTESSYGYTFGSGTRLTVV.

The chain couples TRBV11-2 to TRBJ2-1; no clear D gene. The CDR3 totals 12 residues. Germline V gives CDR1 SGHAT, CDR2 FQNNGV. The germline V and J ends were trimmed by 0 bases and 7 bases, with 4 bases remaining between them. This CDR3 reads CASSLDGNEQFF. The CDR3 DNA reads TGTGCCAGCAGCTTAGACGGGAATGAGCAGTTCTTC.

The chain joins TRBV7-6 to TRBJ2-7; D is undetermined. Trimming left V 5 bases short and J 3 bases short, with 23 bases between. This CDR3 is 17 amino acids long. The germline gives CDR1 SGHVS, CDR2 FNYEAQ. The CDR3 nucleotides are TGTGCCAGCAGCCTCGGGTCACCCTACGGATCTAGCTACGAGCAGTACTTC. It translates to CASSLGSPYGSSYEQYF. The entire variable domain, with the rest obtained from reference TRBV7-6 and TRBJ2-7, is as follows: GAGVSQSPRYKVTKRGQDVALRCDPISGHVSLYWYRQALGQGPEFLTYFNYEAQQDKSGLPNDRFSAERPEGSISTLTIQRTEQRDSAMYRCASSLGSPYGSSYEQYFGPGTRLTVT.

The chain carries TRBV6-1 and TRBJ2-1, with 7 positions matching TRBD1. Germline V gives CDR1 MNHNS, CDR2 SASEGT. The junction had 12 bases not matched to a gene; V was cut back by 6 bases and J by 4 bases. CDR3 length: 16 amino acids. CDR3 region: CASRELTGLTYNEQFF. CDR3 bases: TGTGCCAGCAGGGAACTGACAGGGCTGACATACAATGAGCAGTTCTTC.

CDR3 coding DNA: TGCGCCAGCCGGGACACTTCCTACGAGCAGTACTTC. Translation gives CASRDTSYEQYF. This rearrangement joins TRBV10-2 to TRBJ2-7, with D tentatively TRBD1 (6 bases). There are 12 residues in the CDR3. The ends were cut back, 8 bases at V and 1 base at J, with 9 bases in the middle. Germline CDR1 and CDR2: WSHSY and SAAADI.

The gene calls are TRBV11-3 and TRBJ2-1, with D tentatively TRBD2 (6 bases). Germline assignment: CDR1 SGHNT and CDR2 YENEEA. Trimming removed 0 bases at V and 3 bases at J, with 15 bases between. The CDR3 runs to 17 residues. This CDR3 is CASSLDSASAGYNEQFF. As DNA, the CDR3 is TGTGCCAGCAGCTTAGATTCGGCTTCAGCGGGCTACAATGAGCAGTTCTTC.

V and J are TRBV5-4 and TRBJ1-2; D unresolved. Germline-derived CDR1 and CDR2 are SGHNT and YYREEE (reference sequence). The CDR3 has 12 amino acids. The ends were cut back, 5 bases at V and 4 bases at J, with 9 bases in the middle. CDR3 nucleotides: TGTGCCAGCAGTTACGGTGGCTATGGCTACACCTTC. Amino acid sequence: CASSYGGYGYTF.

The chain uses TRBV18 and TRBJ1-3; no clear D. Trimming took 3 bases from V and 2 from J, leaving 17 bases between them. Germline V lookup: CDR1 KGHSH, CDR2 LQKENI. CDR3 size: 17 residues. The CDR3 nucleotides are TGTGCCAGCTCACCCCCTGGCGGGGAGGTCACTGGAAACACCATATATTTT. Translating gives CASSPPGGEVTGNTIYF. Full variable domain (rest looked up from reference TRBV18 and TRBJ1-3): NAGVMQNPRHLVRRRGQEARLRCSPMKGHSHVYWYRQLPEEGLKFMVYLQKENIIDESGMPKERFSAEFPKEGPSILRIQQVVRGDSAAYFCASSPPGGEVTGNTIYFGEGSWLTVV.

The gene calls are TRBV10-3 and TRBJ1-2, with D tentatively TRBD1 (5 bases). Germline V CDR1 and CDR2: ENHRY, SYGVKD. V was trimmed by 3 bases and J by 4 bases, leaving 12 bases between them. The CDR3 is 14 residues long. In DNA form, the CDR3 reads TGTGCCATCAGTGACCTTGACAGAAGCTATGGCTACACCTTC. This translates into CAISDLDRSYGYTF.

This clone was picked up a small number of times. The rearrangement uses TRBV7-9 and TRBJ2-7; tentatively, D is TRBD2 (5 bases). V was shortened by 3 bases and J by 0 bases, with 12 bases between the two germline ends. The CDR3 is 15 residues long. Germline CDR1 and CDR2: SEHNR and FQNEAQ (reference sequence). CDR3 amino acids: CASSFAGSYSYEQYF. Written as DNA, the CDR3 is TGTGCCAGCAGCTTTGCGGGCAGCTACTCCTACGAGCAGTACTTC. Together with reference TRBV7-9 and TRBJ2-7, the CDR3 gives the full variable domain: DTGVSQNPRHKITKRGQNVTFRCDPISEHNRLYWYRQTLGQGPEFLTYFQNEAQLEKSRLLSDRFSAERPKGSFSTLEIQRTEQGDSAMYLCASSFAGSYSYEQYFGPGTRLTVT.